The clone carrying this T cell receptor (beta chain) turned up a few times. Its antigen is undetermined. Amplification used 60 Vbeta primers and 13 Jbeta primers. Measured with immunoSEQ multiplex PCR; TCRdb has only the in-frame clones, and not every one. The sample holds about 97,000 clones, over 8% seen once. The data derive from a study of cytomegalovirus exposure and HLA in healthy donors. The study, taken as a whole, reports: An analysis done earlier found most TCR beta V segments productive about 87% or about 30% of the time. CMV serostatus stood as the only immune exposure information on hand. Evidence from a later analysis indicated that most CMV-associated TCR beta chains looked HLA-restricted.

V shed 6 bases, J shed 7 bases, and the junction held 11 bases outside the gene matches. The CDR3 runs to 14 residues. CDR1 and CDR2 from the germline V gene are SGHAT and FQNNGV. The clonotype originates from a man over 45 in good health and CMV-seropositive. The chain couples TRBV11-2 to TRBJ2-7, with 8 bases aligning to TRBD1. Sequencing was done on a sample of PBMCs. The CDR3 protein is CASRGTGGSGEQYF. The CDR3 coding sequence is TGTGCCAGCAGAGGTACAGGGGGGTCTGGGGAGCAGTACTTC.